Presented here are 10 T cell receptor beta chains from one specimen sequenced in a study of control samples from healthy donors and cancer patients. Measured with immunoSEQ multiplex PCR; TCRdb has only the in-frame clones, and not every one. The data hold approximately 74,000 clones, with 94% observed a single time. The source material was blood. All receptors come from a woman aged 25 to 39 in good health.

The gene calls are TRBV18 and TRBJ1-5; possible D gene TRBD1, 5 bases. V gave up 0 bases and J gave up 6 bases, with 12 bases separating them. The CDR3 consists of 15 residues. The germline V gene encodes CDR1 KGHSH and CDR2 LQKENI. In DNA, the CDR3 is TGTGCCAGCTCACCACCGGGAGGGACTAGTCAGCCCCAGCATTTT. Its protein is CASSPPGGTSQPQHF. The full variable domain, rest sourced from reference TRBV18 and TRBJ1-5, is NAGVMQNPRHLVRRRGQEARLRCSPMKGHSHVYWYRQLPEEGLKFMVYLQKENIIDESGMPKERFSAEFPKEGPSILRIQQVVRGDSAAYFCASSPPGGTSQPQHFGDGTRLSIL.

The V and J genes are TRBV6-6 and TRBJ2-3; 9 bases are shared with TRBD1. The CDR3 is 15 residues long. The V and J ends lost 6 bases and 6 bases, in that order; junction bases with no gene match: 10. Germline lookup yields CDR1 MNHNY and CDR2 SVGAGI (reference sequence). This CDR3 reads CASRRQGGFIDTQYF. CDR3 sequence (DNA): TGTGCCAGCAGACGACAGGGGGGGTTTATCGATACGCAGTATTTT.

The rearrangement links TRBV5-1 to TRBJ2-1, with 9 bases that match TRBD2. With 4 bases clipped from V and 6 bases from J, the junction kept 5 bases outside the gene matches. The germline CDR1 and CDR2 sequences are SGHRS and YFSETQ. CDR3 length equals 14 residues. The CDR3 DNA reads as TGCGCCAGCAGCACCGGACTAGCGCCCAATGAGCAGTTCTTC. Translating it yields CASSTGLAPNEQFF.

The chain employs TRBV27 and TRBJ2-2; D remains ambiguous. The CDR3 covers 13 residues. Trimming stripped 0 bases from V and 8 bases from J, with 7 bases between. Germline V gene lookup returns CDR1 MNHEY and CDR2 SMNVEV (reference sequence). CDR3 in amino acids: CASSLSNLGELFF. Written as DNA, the CDR3 is TGTGCCAGCAGTTTATCGAATCTTGGGGAGCTGTTTTTT.

The chain employs TRBV19 and TRBJ1-5, with a tentative D call TRBD1 (5 bases). V was clipped by 6 bases and J by 5 bases, with 17 bases between them. This CDR3 spans 15 amino acids. The germline V gene encodes CDR1 LNHDA and CDR2 SQIVND (reference sequence). For the CDR3, the DNA is TGTGCCAGTAGCGCCCGGGGGGGGTCAGATCAGCCCCAGCATTTT. This codes for CASSARGGSDQPQHF.

This chain connects TRBV7-3 to TRBJ1-3, with 8 positions matching TRBD1. Germline lookup yields CDR1 SGHTA and CDR2 FQGTGA. V trimming: 5 bases; J trimming: 4 bases; junction bases outside the gene matches: 4. This CDR3 is 14 amino acids long. The DNA for the CDR3 is TGTGCCAGCAGCCCCTCAGGGGGCGGAAACACCATATATTTT. Its protein product is CASSPSGGGNTIYF.

This chain connects TRBV18 to TRBJ2-7; the D gene could be TRBD1 or TRBD2 (6 bases each). The CDR3 contains 14 residues. Germline CDR1 reads KGHSH; CDR2 reads LQKENI. Trimming took off 1 base at V and 2 bases at J, with 9 bases between the two ends. CDR3 loop: CASSPRGAPYEQYV. The CDR3 bases are TGTGCCAGCTCACCACGGGGGGCACCCTACGAGCAGTACGTC.

This clone has a single count. The V gene is TRBV9, the J gene TRBJ2-2; D is unclear. CDR1 and CDR2 (germline): SGDLS, YYNGEE. The CDR3 spans 14 residues. Trimming removed 0 bases at V and 1 base at J, with 4 bases between. DNA of the CDR3: TGTGCCAGCAGCGTAGTGGGGAACACCGGGGAGCTGTTTTTT. It yields the protein CASSVVGNTGELFF.

This chain joins TRBV4-1 and TRBJ1-5, with D unclear. The CDR3 covers 15 residues. Trimming removed 2 bases at V and 0 bases at J, with 8 bases between. The germline CDR1 and CDR2 sequences are MGHRA and YSYEKL. For the CDR3, the DNA is TGCGCCAGCAGCCAAAGCTATAATAGCAATCAGCCCCAGCATTTT. It yields the protein CASSQSYNSNQPQHF.

The chain recombines TRBV3-1 (or the pseudogene TRBV3-2) with TRBJ1-2; a possible D gene is TRBD1 (5 bases). Deletions cut 1 base from V and 10 bases from J, with 10 bases between. Germline loops: CDR1 LGHDT, CDR2 YNNKEL (reference sequence). CDR3 size: 12 residues. The CDR3 loop is CASSQGGTSYTF. The CDR3 nucleotides are TGTGCCAGCAGCCAAGGGGGGACTTCCTACACCTTC.